The 30 T cell receptor beta chains presented below share a single source sample, sequenced in a study of blood T cell repertoires in COVID-19. Assay used: immunoSEQ multiplex PCR; TCRdb lists only in-frame clones, some missing. Counted here are hundreds of thousands of clones, 85% to 90% occurring once; the ten biggest clones make up roughly 2.9%. Sequenced input: PBMCs or T cells enriched from blood (not recorded which). The receptors stem from a woman aged 50 to 65 who had been exposed to COVID-19.

The V call is TRBV6-4, the J call TRBJ1-1; tentative D call: TRBD1 (5 bases). V lost 5 bases to trimming and J lost 1 base, with 11 bases between them. CDR1 is MRHNA, CDR2 SNTAGT, per germline. CDR3 size: 14 residues. CDR3 sequence: CASSYDSRNTEAFF. Here the CDR3 DNA reads TGTGCCAGCAGTTACGACAGTAGGAACACTGAAGCTTTCTTT.

The chain employs TRBV9 and TRBJ2-7, with 8 nucleotides matching TRBD2. The length of the CDR3 is 15 residues. V lost 2 bases and J lost 0; bases outside the gene matches: 4. Germline V gene lookup returns CDR1 SGDLS and CDR2 YYNGEE. The CDR3 sequence is CASSVSGVSSYEQYF. The CDR3 nucleotides are TGTGCCAGCAGCGTTAGCGGGGTAAGCTCCTACGAGCAGTACTTC. The full variable domain, its missing parts supplied by reference TRBV9 and TRBJ2-7, is DSGVTQTPKHLITATGQRVTLRCSPRSGDLSVYWYQQSLDQGLQFLIQYYNGEERAKGNILERFSAQQFPDLHSELNLSSLELGDSALYFCASSVSGVSSYEQYFGPGTRLTVT.

The chain employs TRBV2 and TRBJ2-7; D may be TRBD1 (5 bases). Trimming shortened V by 6 bases and J by 5 bases, and 14 bases separated the two germline ends. This CDR3 region has 13 residues. In germline, CDR1 is SNHLY, CDR2 FYNNEI. CDR3 in DNA: TGTGCCAGCAGGGCGACAGAGAAGCACGAGCAGTACTTC. As protein: CASRATEKHEQYF.

The chain recombines TRBV5-1 with TRBJ2-3; 12 bases are shared with TRBD2. Germline V gene sequence: CDR1 SGHRS, CDR2 YFSETQ. V dropped 0 bases and J dropped 4; count of bases not matched to a gene: 3. CDR3 length: 16 residues. The chain's CDR3 is CASSLAPSGGADTQYF. In DNA form, the CDR3 reads TGCGCCAGCAGCTTGGCTCCTAGCGGGGGGGCAGATACGCAGTATTTT.

V usage is TRBV19 and J usage is TRBJ1-2; 7 bases are shared with TRBD1. This CDR3 has 13 residues. In germline, CDR1 is LNHDA, CDR2 SQIVND (reference sequence). Trimming removed 6 bases from V and 8 bases from J; junction bases left unmatched: 9. In DNA form, the CDR3 reads TGTGCCAGTAGGAACAGGGGATCGGTCGGCTACACCTTC. It translates to CASRNRGSVGYTF.

The chain combines TRBV28 with TRBJ1-2; 9 bases match TRBD1. The germline V gene encodes CDR1 MDHEN and CDR2 SYDVKM. Losses at the gene ends were 5 bases for V and 4 bases for J; bases not matched to a gene: 5. The CDR3 runs 14 residues. The CDR3 coding sequence is TGTGCCAGCAGTCCTCCGGGACAGGGCTATGGCTACACCTTC. This sequence encodes CASSPPGQGYGYTF.

The chain uses TRBV9 and TRBJ2-3, with D unresolved. There are 15 residues in the CDR3. Between the trimmed V and J ends, which lost 4 bases and 0 bases, there was a span of 12 bases. Germline CDR1 reads SGDLS; CDR2 reads YYNGEE. The CDR3 nucleotides are TGTGCCAGCAGCTTATTGACTGTTAGCACAGATACGCAGTATTTT. Translation gives CASSLLTVSTDTQYF.

The chain employs TRBV3-1 (or the pseudogene TRBV3-2) and TRBJ2-7, with D maybe TRBD2 (8 bases). Deletions cut 3 bases from V and 7 bases from J, with 19 bases between. The CDR3 consists of 15 residues. Germline V lookup: CDR1 LGHDT, CDR2 YNNKEL (reference sequence). The CDR3 region is CASSQAGGQIREQYF. CDR3 coding DNA: TGTGCCAGCAGCCAGGCGGGGGGACAGATTAGGGAGCAGTACTTC.

The chain links TRBV2 to TRBJ2-3; a weak D match, TRBD2 (6 bases). The V end lost 7 bases, the J end lost 2 bases, and 7 bases lay between the germline ends. The CDR3 runs 12 residues. Germline V gives CDR1 SNHLY, CDR2 FYNNEI. The CDR3 sequence: CASTGDTDTQYF. The DNA for the CDR3 is TGTGCCAGCACGGGGGACACAGATACGCAGTATTTT. Drawing the rest from reference TRBV2 and TRBJ2-3, the complete variable domain is EPEVTQTPSHQVTQMGQEVILRCVPISNHLYFYWYRQILGQKVEFLVSFYNNEISEKSEIFDDQFSVERPDGSNFTLKIRSTKLEDSAMYFCASTGDTDTQYFGPGTRLTVL.

J is TRBJ1-1 and V is TRBV11-3, with D possibly being TRBD1 (6 bases). Germline CDR1 and CDR2: SGHNT and YENEEA. Trimming removed 4 bases from V and 8 bases from J, with 11 bases in between. This CDR3 has 12 residues. The CDR3 region has the DNA TGTGCCAGCAGCTCAGGGGCCGGAGAAGCTTTCTTT. Translating gives CASSSGAGEAFF.

The V gene is TRBV30, the J gene TRBJ1-1, with D tentatively TRBD1 (6 bases). Germline lookup yields CDR1 GTSNPN and CDR2 SVGIG (reference sequence). The V end lost 2 bases, the J end lost 5 bases, and 15 bases lay between the germline ends. The CDR3 sequence is 14 residues long. DNA for the CDR3: TGTGCCTGGAGTACAGGCAGGGGAGGGACTGAAGCTTTCTTT. Its protein product is CAWSTGRGGTEAFF.

This clone was picked up one time. The rearrangement links TRBV2 to TRBJ2-2; no reliable D call. V was clipped by 4 bases and J by 5 bases, with 11 bases between them. Germline CDR1 SNHLY, CDR2 FYNNEI. This CDR3 comprises 14 residues. CDR3 amino acids: CASSVTQATGELFF. In DNA, the CDR3 is TGTGCCAGCAGTGTAACCCAGGCGACCGGGGAGCTGTTTTTT.

The chain joins TRBV28 to TRBJ2-7, with a possible D match to TRBD2 (6 bases). Looked up from germline, CDR1 is MDHEN and CDR2 is SYDVKM. The CDR3 extends over 12 amino acids. V was trimmed by 6 bases and J by 3 bases, leaving 9 bases between them. The CDR3: CASRPGDYEQYF. The DNA for the CDR3 is TGTGCCAGCAGGCCGGGAGACTACGAGCAGTACTTC.

The chain is built from TRBV5-6 and TRBJ1-1; D perhaps matches TRBD1 (5 bases). Germline V lookup: CDR1 SGHDT, CDR2 YYEEEE. Trimming left V 2 bases short and J 5 bases short, with 16 bases between. The length of the CDR3 is 15 residues. CDR3 in DNA: TGTGCCAGCAGCTTTGAAGGGGCACGGTGGACTGAAGCTTTCTTT. Translated: CASSFEGARWTEAFF.

This sequence joins TRBV5-1 and TRBJ2-2, with 7 bases aligning to TRBD1. Germline V gene lookup returns CDR1 SGHRS and CDR2 YFSETQ. CDR3 length: 15 amino acids. J was trimmed by 2 bases and V by 7 bases; bases with no gene match: 8. In DNA form, the CDR3 reads TGCGCCAGCTTCCCCGGGACAGCCAACACCGGGGAGCTGTTTTTT. Residues: CASFPGTANTGELFF.

The chain carries TRBV6-5 and TRBJ2-7; 9 positions match TRBD2. CDR1 is MNHEY and CDR2 is SVGAGI in the germline V gene. This CDR3 has 13 residues. Trimming at V came to 5 bases and at J to 7 bases, leaving 6 bases not matched to a gene. The CDR3 bases are TGTGCCAGCAGTCTAGCGGGGTGGAGGGAGCAGTACTTC. Its protein is CASSLAGWREQYF.

This chain joins TRBV30 and TRBJ1-6; 8 bases are a match to TRBD1. The ends lost 3 bases at V and 9 bases at J; junction bases unmatched: 7. This CDR3 has 14 amino acids. Germline CDR1 reads GTSNPN; CDR2 reads SVGIG (reference sequence). In DNA form, the CDR3 reads TGTGCCTGGAGGCGGAAACAGGGGGGTTCACCCCTCCACTTT. Translating it yields CAWRRKQGGSPLHF.

V usage is TRBV3-1 (or the pseudogene TRBV3-2) and J usage is TRBJ2-1, with 8 nucleotides matching TRBD2. The CDR3 spans 15 residues. With 1 base clipped from V and 5 bases from J, the junction kept 4 bases outside the gene matches. Germline CDR1 is LGHDT and CDR2 is YNNKEL (reference sequence). The CDR3 sequence is CASSQGRLAHNEQFF. CDR3 DNA sequence: TGTGCCAGCAGCCAAGGTCGACTAGCGCACAATGAGCAGTTCTTC.

The chain is built from TRBV5-1 and TRBJ2-1, with 11 bases lining up with TRBD2. The CDR3 is 19 amino acids. J lost 4 bases, V lost 0 bases, and 12 bases had no gene match. CDR1 SGHRS and CDR2 YFSETQ come from the germline V gene. CDR3 loop: CASSLEELAGGPTYNEQFF. As DNA, the CDR3 is TGCGCCAGCAGCTTGGAAGAGCTAGCGGGGGGCCCTACATACAATGAGCAGTTCTTC. The complete variable domain, with remaining parts taken from reference TRBV5-1 and TRBJ2-1, reads KAGVTQTPRYLIKTRGQQVTLSCSPISGHRSVSWYQQTPGQGLQFLFEYFSETQRNKGNFPGRFSGRQFSNSRSEMNVSTLELGDSALYLCASSLEELAGGPTYNEQFFGPGTRLTVL.

The chain employs TRBV10-3 and TRBJ1-3; unclear D gene. The CDR3 covers 15 residues. Trimming shortened V by 2 bases and J by 0 bases, and 8 bases separated the two germline ends. CDR1 is ENHRY, CDR2 SYGVKD, per germline. CDR3 in amino acids: CAISEGENSGNTIYF. The DNA for the CDR3 is TGTGCCATCAGTGAGGGAGAGAACTCTGGAAACACCATATATTTT.

The chain links TRBV27 to TRBJ1-3; no clear D. CDR1 is MNHEY, CDR2 SMNVEV, per germline (reference sequence). V was pared by 5 bases and J by 0 bases, with 8 bases between. This CDR3 has 14 residues. The DNA for the CDR3 is TGTGCCAGCAGTCTCGGGGTCTCTGGAAACACCATATATTTT. This codes for CASSLGVSGNTIYF.

The chain couples TRBV7-9 to TRBJ2-5, with a tentative D call TRBD1 (6 bases). Trimming removed 5 bases at V and 4 bases at J, with 14 bases between. The CDR3 covers 14 residues. Germline CDR1 SEHNR, CDR2 FQNEAQ (reference sequence). This CDR3 is CASSANQGRETQYF. Here the CDR3 DNA reads TGTGCCAGCAGCGCCAATCAGGGGCGAGAGACCCAGTACTTC.

The chain combines TRBV28 with TRBJ2-7; D might be TRBD1 (5 bases). With 6 bases removed from V and 2 bases from J, the gap between germline ends came to 17 bases. Germline loops: CDR1 MDHEN, CDR2 SYDVKM. The CDR3 consists of 15 residues. The CDR3 DNA follows: TGTGCCAGCAGGCTCTCTGGTAAGGGGACCTACGAGCAGTACTTC. Its protein product is CASRLSGKGTYEQYF.

The rearrangement joins TRBV19 to TRBJ1-5; D might be TRBD1 (6 bases). Trimming pared 3 bases from V and 4 bases from J, leaving 13 bases between. Germline V gene sequence: CDR1 LNHDA, CDR2 SQIVND (reference sequence). The CDR3 length is 15 residues. CDR3 sequence (DNA): TGTGCCAGTAGTATCCCCGGCAGGGGAAATCAGCCCCAGCATTTT. Residues: CASSIPGRGNQPQHF.

The V call is TRBV27, the J call TRBJ2-3; D is unresolved. Trimming removed 2 bases from V and 7 bases from J, with 10 bases in between. The CDR3 totals 13 residues. Germline assignment: CDR1 MNHEY and CDR2 SMNVEV (reference sequence). CDR3 nucleotides: TGTGCCAGCAGTTTACTAGGTCCAAATACGCAGTATTTT. Its protein is CASSLLGPNTQYF.

The rearrangement uses TRBV19 and TRBJ2-2; 8 positions agree with TRBD1. Germline V gene sequence: CDR1 LNHDA, CDR2 SQIVND (reference sequence). CDR3 length equals 14 residues. V trimming: 7 bases; J trimming: 7 bases; junction bases outside the gene matches: 8. The CDR3 spells CASNDRGLIGELFF. For the CDR3, the DNA is TGTGCCAGTAACGACAGGGGATTAATCGGGGAGCTGTTTTTT.

A few counts support this clone. This sequence joins TRBV11-2 and TRBJ1-1, with D possibly TRBD1 on 5 matching bases. The germline gives CDR1 SGHAT, CDR2 FQNNGV. The CDR3 extends over 16 amino acids. Trimming shortened V by 1 base and J by 0 bases, and 12 bases separated the two germline ends. CDR3 in amino acids: CASSLATGGLNTEAFF. CDR3 bases: TGTGCCAGCAGCTTAGCCACTGGGGGGTTGAACACTGAAGCTTTCTTT.

The chain combines TRBV11-1 with TRBJ2-7; TRBD2 aligns across 8 bases. Trimming cost V 1 base and J 2 bases; bases outside gene matches: 7. CDR3 length: 16 amino acids. CDR1 is SGHAT, CDR2 FQDESV, per germline (reference sequence). CDR3: CASSLGSGGPTYEQYF. Here the CDR3 DNA reads TGTGCCAGCAGCTTAGGGAGCGGGGGACCCACCTACGAGCAGTACTTC.

The rearrangement links TRBV3-1 (or the pseudogene TRBV3-2) to TRBJ2-2; D gene unclear. V shed 1 base and J shed 6 bases, with 9 bases lying between them. CDR1 is LGHDT, CDR2 YNNKEL, per germline (reference sequence). The CDR3 is 14 residues long. CDR3 nucleotides: TGTGCCAGCAGCCAAGGAGTACTGCCCGGGGAGCTGTTTTTT. Protein: CASSQGVLPGELFF.

The chain recombines TRBV30 with TRBJ1-2; 7 bases fit TRBD1. The CDR3 totals 14 residues. The ends lost 5 bases at V and 7 bases at J; junction bases unmatched: 13. In germline, CDR1 is GTSNPN, CDR2 SVGIG (reference sequence). For the CDR3, the DNA is TGTGCCTGGGATTACAGGGGTGAGGCTTCTGGCTACACCTTC. Protein product: CAWDYRGEASGYTF.